Listed below are T cell receptor beta chains from one sample, sequenced in a study of cytotoxic CD8 clonotypes in ibrutinib-treated CLL. Measured with immunoSEQ multiplex PCR; TCRdb has only the in-frame clones, and not every one. The sample contains about 89,000 clones, approximately 80% of which appear only once. This specimen consisted of PBMCs, obtained after 12 months of ibrutinib treatment. All receptors come from a human donor with chronic lymphocytic leukemia. CDR3s leave out the opening cysteine and the closing phenylalanine or tryptophan.

v_gene: TRBV20-1
j_gene: TRBJ1-1
CDR3aa: SAGDRAEAF

v_gene: TRBV19
j_gene: TRBJ1-5
CDR3aa: ASSIRGKDNQPQH

v_gene: TRBV5-1
j_gene: TRBJ2-7
CDR3aa: ASSLPEAYEQY

v_gene: TRBV7-2
j_gene: TRBJ1-5
CDR3aa: ASSLSDRASQPQH

v_gene: TRBV4-3
j_gene: TRBJ2-7
CDR3aa: ASSQGYAYEQY

v_gene: TRBV19
j_gene: TRBJ1-6
CDR3aa: ASVDRVGSPLH

v_gene: TRBV10-1
j_gene: TRBJ1-1
CDR3aa: ASSELSSGNTEAF

v_gene: TRBV29-1
j_gene: TRBJ2-7
CDR3aa: SVVGRDRGNYYEQY

v_gene: TRBV10-3
j_gene: TRBJ1-2
CDR3aa: AISIGTGPSGYT

v_gene: TRBV10-3
j_gene: TRBJ2-5
CDR3aa: AISDHPGTSGAQETQY

v_gene: TRBV14
j_gene: TRBJ1-4
CDR3aa: ASSQNIRGKLF

v_gene: TRBV7-9
j_gene: TRBJ1-4
CDR3aa: ASSAGTTNEKLF

v_gene: TRBV7-3
j_gene: TRBJ2-2
CDR3aa: ASSLRPANTGELF

v_gene: TRBV7-2
j_gene: TRBJ1-1
CDR3aa: ASSFRRTEAF

v_gene: TRBV29-1
j_gene: TRBJ1-3
CDR3aa: SVAGSRTTGNTIY

v_gene: TRBV5-1
j_gene: TRBJ2-4
CDR3aa: ASSELRTGSAKNIQY

v_gene: TRBV5-1
j_gene: TRBJ1-2
CDR3aa: ASSPNPPGQGNYGYT

v_gene: TRBV4-1
j_gene: TRBJ2-5
CDR3aa: ASSQPGQGFRETQY

v_gene: TRBV6-1
j_gene: TRBJ2-7
CDR3aa: ASSSPSGQGNEQY

v_gene: TRBV27
j_gene: TRBJ2-3
CDR3aa: ASRQVVPDTQY

v_gene: TRBV5-1
j_gene: TRBJ2-1
CDR3aa: ASSLATLAGSYNEQF

v_gene: TRBV7-2
j_gene: TRBJ1-2
CDR3aa: ASSPSKGAYGYT

v_gene: TRBV2
j_gene: TRBJ2-7
CDR3aa: ASSAAGGFYEQY

v_gene: TRBV5-8
j_gene: TRBJ2-5
CDR3aa: ASSPQGAVGETQY

v_gene: TRBV7-9
j_gene: TRBJ2-7
CDR3aa: ASSPWSRRDTQDEQY

v_gene: TRBV18
j_gene: TRBJ2-4
CDR3aa: ASSPGTGLAKNIQY

v_gene: TRBV4-3
j_gene: TRBJ1-1
CDR3aa: ASSPTAGQGLEAF

v_gene: TRBV9
j_gene: TRBJ2-1
CDR3aa: ASSVAWSSYNEQF

v_gene: TRBV5-4
j_gene: TRBJ1-1
CDR3aa: ASSPETGTKNTEAF

v_gene: TRBV15
j_gene: TRBJ1-4
CDR3aa: ATSGYEEKLF

v_gene: TRBV5-6
j_gene: TRBJ1-1
CDR3aa: ASSLQQGKAF

v_gene: TRBV15
j_gene: TRBJ1-1
CDR3aa: ATSGLQGNGNTEAF

v_gene: TRBV25-1
j_gene: TRBJ1-2
CDR3aa: ASSHGEGGYT

v_gene: TRBV19
j_gene: TRBJ2-7
CDR3aa: ASGRRDTAYEQY